This T cell receptor beta chain emerged from a study of blood T cell repertoires in COVID-19. Turning to the study itself: Collection of acute and convalescent COVID-19 samples took place in the United States, Italy and Spain.

This CDR3 is built from 15 residues. The ends lost 6 bases at V and 3 bases at J; junction bases unmatched: 9. CDR1 is LNHDA and CDR2 is SQIVND in the germline V gene (reference sequence). Libraries were prepared by immunoSEQ multiplex PCR; TCRdb keeps only in-frame clonotypes and omits some of them. The table lists about 220,000 clones, around four fifths of them singletons. This chain links TRBV19 with TRBJ1-1, with 8 bases fitting TRBD1. Sequencing was done on a sample of PBMCs or T cells enriched from blood (not recorded which). The origin of this receptor is a woman aged 45-60 years who had been exposed to COVID-19. CDR3 sequence reads: CASSLQGAGYTEAFF. The CDR3 nucleotides read TGTGCCAGTAGCTTGCAGGGGGCCGGATACACTGAAGCTTTCTTT.